These 21 T cell receptor beta chains originate from one sample sequenced in a study of T cell responses to AZD1222 COVID-19 vaccine. Generated by immunoSEQ multiplex PCR, the TCRdb table keeps only in-frame clones and is missing some. The sample lists 140,000 to 150,000 clones, under 95% occurring once. The sequenced sample was peripheral blood, obtained 28 days after the second AZD1222 dose. The receptors were gathered from an adult who received the AZD1222 COVID-19 vaccine.

The chain employs TRBV9 and TRBJ1-3; D not certain. The germline V gene has CDR1 SGDLS and CDR2 YYNGEE. This CDR3 has 14 amino acids. Trimming removed 4 bases at V and 3 bases at J, with 11 bases between. CDR3 sequence: CASSLGISGNTIYF. DNA for the CDR3: TGTGCCAGCAGCCTAGGGATTAGTGGAAACACCATATATTTT. Supplemented by reference TRBV9 and TRBJ1-3, the full variable domain reads DSGVTQTPKHLITATGQRVTLRCSPRSGDLSVYWYQQSLDQGLQFLIQYYNGEERAKGNILERFSAQQFPDLHSELNLSSLELGDSALYFCASSLGISGNTIYFGEGSWLTVV.

The chain employs TRBV7-9 and TRBJ2-7; D is undetermined. The CDR3 is 13 amino acids. Trimming stripped 5 bases from V and 0 bases from J, with 8 bases between. Germline V CDR1 and CDR2: SEHNR, FQNEAQ (reference sequence). CDR3 loop: CASSQPASYEQYF. DNA of the CDR3: TGTGCCAGCAGCCAGCCGGCCTCCTACGAGCAGTACTTC.

This sequence joins TRBV19 and TRBJ2-4; D is possibly TRBD1 or TRBD2 (5 bases each). Trimming removed 1 base from V and 10 bases from J, with 14 bases in between. Germline V CDR1 and CDR2: LNHDA, SQIVND (reference sequence). The CDR3 is 14 amino acids. In DNA, the CDR3 is TGTGCCAGTAGTATAGCGAGAGGGACGCAGATTCAGTACTTC. It encodes CASSIARGTQIQYF. Full variable domain (missing parts from reference TRBV19 and TRBJ2-4): DGGITQSPKYLFRKEGQNVTLSCEQNLNHDAMYWYRQDPGQGLRLIYYSQIVNDFQKGDIAEGYSVSREKKESFPLTVTSAQKNPTAFYLCASSIARGTQIQYFGAGTRLSVL.

The chain recombines TRBV7-9 with TRBJ1-1; perhaps TRBD1 as D (6 bases). V was trimmed by 0 bases and J by 6 bases, leaving 11 bases between them. CDR1 is SEHNR, CDR2 FQNEAQ, per germline (reference sequence). The CDR3 is made up of 14 amino acids. CDR3 DNA sequence: TGTGCCAGCAGCTTAGCGCAGGGGAGGGCTGAAGCTTTCTTT. Amino acid sequence: CASSLAQGRAEAFF.

This chain connects TRBV11-2 to TRBJ1-2, with 8 nucleotides matching TRBD1. CDR1 is SGHAT and CDR2 is FQNNGV in the germline V gene. The CDR3 contains 15 residues. With 5 bases clipped from V and 2 bases from J, the junction kept 7 bases outside the gene matches. CDR3 in amino acids: CASSPLDRENYGYTF. The CDR3 region has the DNA TGTGCCAGCAGCCCATTGGACAGGGAGAACTATGGCTACACCTTC.

This sequence joins TRBV6-6 and TRBJ2-3; the match to TRBD1 covers 10 bases. Trimming cost V 5 bases and J 8 bases; bases outside gene matches: 13. This CDR3 region has 16 residues. Germline V gives CDR1 MNHNY, CDR2 SVGAGI (reference sequence). In DNA, the CDR3 is TGTGCCAGCAGTCCCCGACAGGGGGCTATCGGTGTTACGCAGTATTTT. The encoded protein is CASSPRQGAIGVTQYF.

This chain joins TRBV5-4 and TRBJ1-4; 8 bases agree with TRBD1. The CDR3 is 16 amino acids. Germline loops: CDR1 SGHNT, CDR2 YYREEE (reference sequence). V lost 5 bases to trimming and J lost 7 bases; unmatched junction nucleotides: 13. The CDR3 DNA reads TGTGCCAGCAGTCCTGCCCCGGGACAGGTCCGTGAAAAACTGTTTTTT. Amino acids: CASSPAPGQVREKLFF.

The chain links TRBV10-3 to TRBJ1-1; D remains ambiguous. In germline, CDR1 is ENHRY, CDR2 SYGVKD. V was clipped by 8 bases and J by 3 bases, with 19 bases between them. The CDR3 runs to 15 residues. This CDR3 is CAIGRSAPSDTEAFF. The CDR3 DNA reads as TGTGCCATCGGTCGCAGCGCTCCCTCTGACACTGAAGCTTTCTTT.

The genes are TRBV29-1 and TRBJ1-6; the D gene is possibly TRBD1 (5 bases). Trimming took 4 bases from V and 6 from J, leaving 10 bases between them. This CDR3 is built from 13 residues. Germline CDR1 SQVTM, CDR2 ANQGSEA. Here the CDR3 DNA reads TGCAGCGTTGCTGGGACGGCTAATTCACCCCTCCACTTT. It translates to CSVAGTANSPLHF.

The chain carries TRBV7-9 and TRBJ1-1, with TRBD1 as a possible D gene (5 bases). The CDR3 is 13 amino acids. Trimming removed 5 bases at V and 4 bases at J, with 11 bases between. Germline-derived CDR1 and CDR2 are SEHNR and FQNEAQ (reference sequence). The CDR3 nucleotides are TGTGCCAGCAGCACGTCTGGGGGCACTGAAGCTTTCTTT. Amino acid sequence: CASSTSGGTEAFF. Complete variable domain (other parts from reference TRBV7-9 and TRBJ1-1): DTGVSQNPRHKITKRGQNVTFRCDPISEHNRLYWYRQTLGQGPEFLTYFQNEAQLEKSRLLSDRFSAERPKGSFSTLEIQRTEQGDSAMYLCASSTSGGTEAFFGQGTRLTVV.

V gene TRBV6-5 combines with J gene TRBJ1-4, with D hard to call. CDR3 size: 15 residues. Germline V gene lookup returns CDR1 MNHEY and CDR2 SVGAGI. Trimming removed 2 bases from V and 0 bases from J, with 7 bases in between. The CDR3 reads CASSYVGSTNEKLFF. For the CDR3, the DNA is TGTGCCAGCAGTTACGTTGGGTCAACTAATGAAAAACTGTTTTTT.

The chain has TRBV30 and TRBJ2-1; 9 nucleotides align to TRBD1. Germline V gene data show CDR1 as GTSNPN and CDR2 as SVGIG (reference sequence). The V and J ends lost 3 bases and 4 bases, in that order; junction bases with no gene match: 7. The CDR3 loop spans 15 amino acids. The CDR3 spells CAWRPRDRAYNEQFF. Written as DNA, the CDR3 is TGTGCCTGGAGACCGCGGGACAGGGCGTACAATGAGCAGTTCTTC.

This chain uses TRBV7-2 with TRBJ1-3; TRBD1 is a possible D gene (6 bases). V was clipped by 5 bases and J by 0 bases, with 11 bases between them. Germline CDR1 is SGHTA and CDR2 is FQGNSA. This CDR3 has 15 residues. The CDR3 nucleotides read TGTGCCAGCAGCGGCGGACAGCTCTCTGGAAACACCATATATTTT. Translated, it gives CASSGGQLSGNTIYF.

The count of this clone is one. CDR3 residues: CASSIEDTLSYEQYF. CDR3 nucleotides: TGTGCCAGTAGTATAGAGGACACCCTCTCCTACGAGCAGTACTTC. V gene TRBV19 combines with J gene TRBJ2-7; tentatively, D is TRBD1 (5 bases). This CDR3 spans 15 amino acids. V shed 0 bases and J shed 0 bases, with 9 bases lying between them. Germline CDR1 is LNHDA and CDR2 is SQIVND (reference sequence).

The CDR3 coding sequence is TGTGCCATCAGAGACGGACTAGCCAATGAGCAGTTCTTC. This codes for CAIRDGLANEQFF. V usage is TRBV10-3 and J usage is TRBJ2-1; TRBD2 aligns across 8 bases. V gave up 6 bases and J gave up 6 bases; unmatched junction bases: 4. This CDR3 spans 13 amino acids. Germline V gene sequence: CDR1 ENHRY, CDR2 SYGVKD.

The chain links TRBV5-1 to TRBJ2-5; 11 positions agree with TRBD2. V was pared by 5 bases and J by 4 bases, with 7 bases of the junction left unmatched. Germline CDR1 and CDR2: SGHRS and YFSETQ. The CDR3 runs to 15 residues. CDR3 loop: CASREVAGGAETQYF. DNA of the CDR3: TGCGCCAGCAGAGAAGTAGCGGGAGGGGCAGAGACCCAGTACTTC.

This chain connects TRBV5-1 to TRBJ1-1; 9 nucleotides align to TRBD1. Germline V CDR1 and CDR2: SGHRS, YFSETQ. This CDR3 spans 13 amino acids. J gave up 4 bases and V 5 bases, and 3 bases lay outside the gene matches. The DNA for the CDR3 is TGCGCCAGCAGTTCGACAGGGGGCACTGAAGCTTTCTTT. Protein: CASSSTGGTEAFF.

This rearrangement joins TRBV19 to TRBJ2-1; 12 bases are a match to TRBD2. J lost 5 bases, V lost 3 bases, and 11 bases had no gene match. CDR3 size: 18 residues. Germline V gives CDR1 LNHDA, CDR2 SQIVND (reference sequence). The CDR3 nucleotides read TGTGCCAGTAGTATTTGGACTAGCGGGAAAAAGGTTCACAATGAGCAGTTCTTC. It yields the protein CASSIWTSGKKVHNEQFF.

The rearrangement links TRBV5-1 to TRBJ2-7; D unclear. V gave up 2 bases and J gave up 0 bases, with 6 bases separating them. Germline-derived CDR1 and CDR2 are SGHRS and YFSETQ. This CDR3 has 13 amino acids. The CDR3: CASSLRNSYEQYF. The CDR3 DNA follows: TGCGCCAGCAGCTTACGGAACTCCTACGAGCAGTACTTC.

This clone was recorded a few times. The V call is TRBV9, the J call TRBJ1-1; D perhaps matches TRBD1 (6 bases). V lost 3 bases, J lost 0 bases, and 9 bases lay in between. This CDR3 is 14 amino acids long. The V gene's germline CDR1 is SGDLS and CDR2 YYNGEE. The CDR3 here is CASSATGVNTEAFF. As DNA, the CDR3 is TGTGCCAGCAGCGCGACAGGAGTGAACACTGAAGCTTTCTTT.

The chain joins TRBV27 to TRBJ2-7, with a weak D call TRBD1 (5 bases). This CDR3 is 19 amino acids long. Trimming pared 5 bases from V and 0 bases from J, leaving 26 bases between. CDR1 MNHEY and CDR2 SMNVEV come from the germline V gene (reference sequence). The chain's CDR3 is CASSPPGQTRTLSSYEQYF. CDR3 coding DNA: TGTGCCAGCAGTCCCCCCGGTCAGACAAGGACACTAAGCTCCTACGAGCAGTACTTC.